This entry is about one T cell receptor (beta chain). Method: immunoSEQ multiplex PCR; TCRdb's copy keeps in-frame clones and lacks some. The sample has about 20,000 clones, 82% seen once. Treatment here: randomized to nivolumab then ipilimumab (arm A) or the reverse (arm B). Patients had received no earlier DNA-damaging chemotherapy. Sorted cells were live CD3+CD8+, lacking CD19 and CD56, from PBMCs. This record comes from a study of sequential checkpoint blockade in melanoma. Study-wide context: Patients were randomized 1:1 to nivolumab-then-ipilimumab or ipilimumab-then-nivolumab first-line.

This TCR was sampled from a human donor with melanoma. Sequencing was performed on CD8+ T cells sorted from blood (inferred from file names), taken from a patient given nivolumab and ipilimumab in sequence.

The CDR3 loop reads CASSLVEIHGYTF. The CDR3 bases are TGTGCCAGCAGTTTGGTAGAGATCCATGGCTACACCTTC. The chain uses TRBV28 and TRBJ1-2; D is unclear. Trimming left V 3 bases short and J 6 bases short, with 11 bases between. Germline V gene sequence: CDR1 MDHEN, CDR2 SYDVKM. The CDR3 consists of 13 residues.